The clone carrying this TCR beta chain was observed a handful of times. Its antigen is as yet unknown. Germline values: CDR1 SGHDT, CDR2 YYEEEE. The CDR3 is 16 amino acids. V was cut by 1 base and J by 0 bases, with 8 bases left in between. Some clones are missing from TCRdb's copy, which holds only in-frame ones; the method was immunoSEQ multiplex PCR. The sample includes roughly 5,900 clones, approximately 78% seen only once; the top ten take 0.77%. The source of the sample is a study of follicular helper T cells after annual influenza vaccination. In the study overall: Some donors were sampled over the 2013-2014, 2014-2015 and 2015-2016 vaccinations. Broader study findings: Day 7 ICOS+CD38+ clones later appeared mostly in ICOS-CD38- cTfh. Rare clonotypes were missed; only 10-20% of cells gave TCRB. ICOS+CD38+ cTfh clonality tracked population frequency, and its change tracked circulating plasmablast change.

Time point given: 2015-2016 season, pre-vaccination. This rearrangement joins TRBV5-6 to TRBJ1-6, with no clear D. This receptor was taken from an adult who received the influenza vaccine. This material consisted of CXCR5- memory CD4+ T cells sorted from blood, taken on the day of influenza vaccination. The CDR3 DNA reads as TGTGCCAGCAGCTTGCGTGGGAGCTCCTATAATTCACCCCTCCACTTT. Amino acid sequence: CASSLRGSSYNSPLHF.